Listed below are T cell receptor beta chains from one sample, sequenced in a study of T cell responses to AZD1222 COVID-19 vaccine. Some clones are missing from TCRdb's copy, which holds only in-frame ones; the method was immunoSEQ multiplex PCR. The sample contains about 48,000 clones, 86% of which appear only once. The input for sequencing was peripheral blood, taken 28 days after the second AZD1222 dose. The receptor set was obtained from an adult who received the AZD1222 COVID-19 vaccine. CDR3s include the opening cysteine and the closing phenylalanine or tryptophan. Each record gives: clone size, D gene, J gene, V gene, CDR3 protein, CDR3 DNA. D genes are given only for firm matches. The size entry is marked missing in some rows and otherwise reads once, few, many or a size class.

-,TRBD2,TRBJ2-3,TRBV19,CASNPAGVWDTQYF,TGTGCCAGTAATCCGGCGGGAGTATGGGATACGCAGTATTTT
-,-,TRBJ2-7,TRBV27,CASSLSAYHEQYF,TGTGCCAGCAGTTTATCCGCCTACCACGAGCAGTACTTC
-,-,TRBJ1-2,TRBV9,CASSPRTQGGYGYTF,TGTGCCAGCAGCCCTAGGACGCAAGGGGGCTATGGCTACACCTTC
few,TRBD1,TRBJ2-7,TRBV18,CASSPTGNYEQYF,TGTGCCAGCTCACCGACAGGGAACTACGAGCAGTACTTC
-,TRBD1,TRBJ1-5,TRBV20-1,CSASLYRTGKEEQPQHF,TGCAGTGCTAGTCTATACCGGACAGGGAAGGAAGAACAGCCCCAGCATTTT
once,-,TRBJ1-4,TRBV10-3,CAISEVAANNEKLFF,TGTGCCATCAGTGAGGTTGCCGCTAATAATGAAAAACTGTTTTTT
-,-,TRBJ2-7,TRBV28,CASSLQGPTYEQYF,TGTGCCAGCAGTTTACAGGGCCCTACCTACGAGCAGTACTTC
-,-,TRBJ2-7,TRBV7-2,CASSRVDSSYEQYF,TGTGCCAGCAGCCGTGTCGATTCCAGCTACGAGCAGTACTTC
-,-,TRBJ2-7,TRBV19,CASSTVGGFNTYEQYF,TGTGCCAGTAGTACTGTGGGGGGCTTTAACACCTACGAGCAGTACTTC
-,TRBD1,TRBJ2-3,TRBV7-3,CASSFGTGGPTDTQYF,TGTGCCAGCAGCTTTGGGACAGGGGGCCCAACAGATACGCAGTATTTT
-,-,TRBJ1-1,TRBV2,CASNPGRNTEAFF,TGTGCCAGCAACCCGGGGCGGAACACTGAAGCTTTCTTT
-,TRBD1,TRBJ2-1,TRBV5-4,CAVQGSSYNEQFF,TGTGCCGTACAGGGGAGCTCCTACAATGAGCAGTTCTTC
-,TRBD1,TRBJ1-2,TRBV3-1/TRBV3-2,CASSPVGGGAHYGYTF,TGTGCCAGCAGCCCCGTGGGAGGGGGCGCACACTATGGCTACACCTTC
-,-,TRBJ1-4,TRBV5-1,CASRPVPGDAVTVFF,TGCGCCAGCAGACCGGTACCTGGGGACGCCGTTACGGTGTTTTTT